The next 30 T cell receptor beta chains were all read from a single sample in a study of identical twins. TCRdb fed the 5' RACE reads into MiXCR, producing one record per CDR3 protein. This repertoire shows hundreds of thousands of distinct CDR3 sequences, 7% to 7.5% found once; its top ten account for 1.6%. These data are also associated with another study on yellow fever vaccine responses in identical twins.

Sequenced sample: PBMCs. The receptors were sampled from a woman under 30 in good health.

This clonotype was seen ten or more times. This chain joins TRBV7-8 and TRBJ1-4; no clear D gene. CDR1 is SGHVS, CDR2 FQNEAQ, per germline. V was clipped by 5 bases and J by 0 bases, with 13 bases between them. The CDR3 loop spans 16 amino acids. The CDR3 sequence: CASSRRAGTTNEKLFF. CDR3 DNA sequence: TGTGCCAGCAGCCGACGGGCGGGTACAACTAATGAAAAACTGTTTTTT.

This clonotype has just a few counts. The DNA of the CDR3 is TGTGCCAGCAGCTTAGAGACGAGACCCAACTATGGCTACACCTTC. Protein sequence: CASSLETRPNYGYTF. The chain links TRBV7-6 to TRBJ1-2; no clear D. The V gene's germline CDR1 is SGHVS and CDR2 FNYEAQ. The CDR3 loop spans 15 amino acids. V was trimmed by 1 base and J by 2 bases, leaving 11 bases between them.

The chain recombines TRBV20-1 with TRBJ2-1, with 8 bases that match TRBD2. CDR3 length: 16 amino acids. Germline V gene lookup returns CDR1 DFQATT and CDR2 SNEGSKA (reference sequence). After removal of 0 bases from V and 5 bases from J, the junction contained 9 bases not matched to a gene. CDR3 DNA: TGCAGTGCTAGAGATTTTAGCGGGATTTTCAACAATGAGCAGTTCTTC. Encoded protein: CSARDFSGIFNNEQFF.

The CDR3: CASSPTAGTALRGYTF. As DNA, the CDR3 is TGTGCCAGCAGTCCGACCGCCGGGACCGCGCTTCGTGGCTACACCTTC. The chain joins TRBV6-1 to TRBJ1-2; weak D call: TRBD1 (5 bases). Germline V lookup: CDR1 MNHNS, CDR2 SASEGT. The V end lost 5 bases, the J end lost 7 bases, and 23 bases lay between the germline ends. The CDR3 consists of 16 residues.

The chain joins TRBV5-1 to TRBJ2-2, with D unclear. The V end was cut by 4 bases, the J end by 6 bases, with 13 bases between. The CDR3 is made up of 14 amino acids. Germline values: CDR1 SGHRS, CDR2 YFSETQ. The CDR3 DNA is TGCGCCAGCAGCCGACTCGAATCCGCCGGGGAGCTGTTTTTT. This translates into CASSRLESAGELFF.

This clonotype occurred many times. Written as DNA, the CDR3 is TGCAGCGTTGTGACCCACCTAAGAACCACAGATACGCAGTATTTT. Residues: CSVVTHLRTTDTQYF. The rearrangement uses TRBV29-1 and TRBJ2-3; D remains unclear. The CDR3 loop spans 15 amino acids. Germline CDR1 and CDR2: SQVTM and ANQGSEA. Between the trimmed V and J ends, which lost 4 bases and 2 bases, there was a span of 16 bases.

This clonotype was seen ten or more times. The chain joins TRBV10-3 to TRBJ2-3; possible D gene TRBD2, 5 bases. From germline, CDR1 is ENHRY and CDR2 SYGVKD. CDR3 length equals 13 residues. Trimming left V 2 bases short and J 4 bases short, with 7 bases between. CDR3 in DNA: TGTGCCATCAGTGAGGCGGGTGCAGATACGCAGTATTTT. It yields the protein CAISEAGADTQYF.

This clonotype was detected only a few times. The chain joins TRBV28 to TRBJ2-7; TRBD2 agrees at 9 bases. The CDR3 runs 16 residues. CDR1 and CDR2 from the germline V gene are MDHEN and SYDVKM. V shed 6 bases and J 6 bases; nucleotides not matched to a gene: 15. The CDR3 DNA is TGTGCCAGCAGCGACCAATTAACGGGACTAGCAGCCGAGCAGTACTTC. It encodes CASSDQLTGLAAEQYF.

This clonotype was counted only a few times. J is TRBJ1-2 and V is TRBV29-1; D is possibly TRBD1 (5 bases). This CDR3 region has 10 residues. V was clipped by 5 bases and J by 6 bases, with 7 bases between them. Germline values: CDR1 SQVTM, CDR2 ANQGSEA. The CDR3 reads CSVWGDGYTF. The CDR3 bases are TGCAGCGTTTGGGGGGATGGCTACACCTTC.

The chain uses TRBV11-2 and TRBJ2-2; TRBD2 agrees at 8 bases. From germline, CDR1 is SGHAT and CDR2 FQNNGV. This CDR3 contains 16 residues. Trimming removed 1 base from V and 5 bases from J; junction bases left unmatched: 6. The CDR3 loop is CASSLVRGGSTGELFF. The CDR3 bases are TGTGCCAGCAGCTTAGTCCGGGGGGGGAGTACCGGGGAGCTGTTTTTT.

This clonotype was recorded at least ten times. The J gene is TRBJ2-3, the V gene TRBV9, with 7 bases fitting TRBD2. V was clipped by 0 bases and J by 5 bases; unmatched bases: 6. CDR3 length: 15 residues. The germline V gene encodes CDR1 SGDLS and CDR2 YYNGEE. Here the CDR3 DNA reads TGTGCCAGCAGCGTAGTATCGGGGGAGGGAGATACGCAGTATTTT. Amino acids: CASSVVSGEGDTQYF.

This clonotype came up many times. This chain's CDR3 is CASSIGLAKNIQYF. The CDR3 nucleotides read TGTGCCAGTAGTATTGGGTTGGCCAAAAACATTCAGTACTTC. The genes are TRBV19 and TRBJ2-4; no reliable D call. Trimming shortened V by 3 bases and J by 1 base, and 7 bases separated the two germline ends. CDR1 and CDR2 from the germline V gene are LNHDA and SQIVND (reference sequence). The CDR3 is 14 residues long.

Ten or more counts support this clonotype. The V call is TRBV21-1, the J call TRBJ1-3. TRBV21-1 is annotated as a pseudogene. The CDR3 spans 15 residues. CDR3 in DNA: TGTGCCAGCAGCAAAAATGGTTTGGTTGGAAACACCATATATTTT. It encodes CASSKNGLVGNTIYF.

This clonotype has at least ten counts. The chain has TRBV20-1 and TRBJ2-1; D is ambiguous. The V end lost 0 bases, the J end lost 2 bases, and 5 bases lay between the germline ends. The CDR3 runs to 13 residues. Germline V gene sequence: CDR1 DFQATT, CDR2 SNEGSKA (reference sequence). The CDR3 loop is CSARDRTYNEQFF. DNA for the CDR3: TGCAGTGCTAGAGATCGGACCTACAATGAGCAGTTCTTC.

This clonotype showed up many times. The chain has TRBV10-1 and TRBJ1-1; D is uncertain. V lost 3 bases, J lost 11 bases, and 16 bases lay in between. Germline V gene lookup returns CDR1 WNHNN and CDR2 SYGVQD (reference sequence). The CDR3 covers 13 residues. The CDR3 coding sequence is TGCGCCAGCAGTGATCATACGGCAGACCCCGCTTTCTTT. Residues: CASSDHTADPAFF.

This clonotype was counted ten times or more. The chain uses TRBV7-2 and TRBJ2-3; tentative D call: TRBD1 (5 bases). CDR1 SGHTA and CDR2 FQGNSA come from the germline V gene. The CDR3 has 16 amino acids. The ends were cut back, 1 base at V and 2 bases at J, with 13 bases in the middle. The CDR3 region is CASSLVPGSPTDTQYF. The CDR3, as DNA: TGTGCCAGCAGCTTAGTTCCAGGGTCCCCCACAGATACGCAGTATTTT.

V is TRBV12-3 or TRBV12-4 and J is TRBJ2-7; 7 bases are a match to TRBD1. CDR3 length: 17 residues. J lost 5 bases, V lost 7 bases, and 20 bases had no gene match. The CDR3 bases are TGTGCCAGCACCGCCGGACAGGAGACTGTCCTAAGAAACGAGCAGTACGTC. Translation gives CASTAGQETVLRNEQYV.

This clonotype was seen ten or more times. The genes are TRBV5-1 and TRBJ1-1; TRBD1 matches at 8 bases. The length of the CDR3 is 14 residues. Germline lookup yields CDR1 SGHRS and CDR2 YFSETQ. V dropped 7 bases and J dropped 0; count of bases not matched to a gene: 5. The chain's CDR3 is CASLAGGMNTEAFF. DNA of the CDR3: TGCGCCAGCCTGGCAGGGGGCATGAACACTGAAGCTTTCTTT.

There are many counts of this clonotype. The chain combines TRBV6-4 with TRBJ2-3; perhaps TRBD2 as D (6 bases). V was trimmed by 0 bases and J by 0 bases, leaving 7 bases between them. The CDR3 totals 15 residues. Looked up from germline, CDR1 is MRHNA and CDR2 is SNTAGT. The CDR3: CASSDSAGSTDTQYF. DNA for the CDR3: TGTGCCAGCAGTGACTCGGCGGGGAGCACAGATACGCAGTATTTT.

CDR3 coding DNA: TGTGCCAGCAGCCAAGATCCGGGGGTTCTTTCAGATACGCAGTATTTT. Amino acids: CASSQDPGVLSDTQYF. The rearrangement links TRBV3-1 to TRBJ2-3; tentatively, D is TRBD2 (6 bases). Germline V gives CDR1 LGHDT, CDR2 YNNKEL (reference sequence). The CDR3 extends over 16 amino acids. Trimming took 0 bases from V and 4 from J, leaving 14 bases between them.

The chain carries TRBV6-1 and TRBJ2-1, with D tentatively TRBD1 (6 bases). V lost 4 bases to trimming and J lost 4 bases, with 17 bases between them. The germline gives CDR1 MNHNS, CDR2 SASEGT. The CDR3 length is 16 residues. The CDR3 nucleotides read TGTGCCAGCAGTGGACAGGCCCCGGGGATATACAATGAGCAGTTCTTC. Translated: CASSGQAPGIYNEQFF.

V is TRBV4-1 and J is TRBJ2-7, with 11 bases fitting TRBD2. Germline CDR1 MGHRA, CDR2 YSYEKL. V dropped 1 base and J dropped 2; count of bases not matched to a gene: 7. CDR3 length: 17 amino acids. Here the CDR3 DNA reads TGCGCCAGCAGCCAAGCCAGCGTAGCGGGAGGGCCCTACGAGCAGTACTTC. Its translation: CASSQASVAGGPYEQYF.

At least ten counts were recorded for this clonotype. The chain recombines TRBV6-2 or TRBV6-3 with TRBJ2-1, with 7 bases matching TRBD1. J was trimmed by 0 bases and V by 1 base; bases with no gene match: 0. The CDR3 runs 15 residues. The V gene's germline CDR1 is MNHEY and CDR2 SVGEGT. The CDR3 sequence is CASSYYRGSYNEQFF. In nucleotides, the CDR3 is TGTGCCAGCAGTTACTACAGGGGCTCCTACAATGAGCAGTTCTTC.

The chain couples TRBV20-1 to TRBJ2-1; 8 bases are a match to TRBD2. CDR3 length: 15 amino acids. V shed 0 bases, J shed 2 bases, and the junction held 3 bases outside the gene matches. Germline CDR1 is DFQATT and CDR2 is SNEGSKA (reference sequence). The CDR3: CSARDSGDTYNEQFF. The CDR3 nucleotides are TGCAGTGCTAGAGATAGCGGGGACACCTACAATGAGCAGTTCTTC.

There are a few counts of this clonotype. The chain couples TRBV11-2 to TRBJ2-1; no definite D call. Germline CDR1 and CDR2: SGHAT and FQNNGV. Deletions cut 7 bases from V and 2 bases from J, with 18 bases between. The CDR3 is 16 amino acids. CDR3 DNA: TGTGCCAGCACCCGACTTCTGGCTAGTCCCTACAATGAGCAGTTCTTC. Translation gives CASTRLLASPYNEQFF.

At least ten counts were recorded for this clonotype. The V gene is TRBV3-1, the J gene TRBJ2-7; D tentatively fits TRBD1 or TRBD2 (5 bases each). This CDR3 spans 16 amino acids. The germline V and J ends were trimmed by 1 base and 0 bases, with 13 bases remaining between them. Germline V lookup: CDR1 LGHDT, CDR2 YNNKEL (reference sequence). In nucleotides, the CDR3 is TGTGCCAGCAGCCAAGGTGGGACGTTGAGCTCCTACGAGCAGTACTTC. Encoded protein: CASSQGGTLSSYEQYF.

This clonotype has at least ten counts. The chain combines TRBV6-1 with TRBJ1-1, with 10 positions matching TRBD1. This CDR3 spans 14 amino acids. The V gene's germline CDR1 is MNHNS and CDR2 SASEGT. With 7 bases clipped from V and 7 bases from J, the junction kept 9 bases outside the gene matches. CDR3 sequence reads: CASILTGGFGEAFF. The CDR3 DNA reads as TGTGCCAGCATCTTGACAGGGGGCTTCGGTGAAGCTTTCTTT.

This sequence joins TRBV19 and TRBJ2-2; D is unresolved. The CDR3 runs 15 residues. Deletions cut 6 bases from V and 0 bases from J, with 11 bases between. Per the germline V gene, CDR1 is LNHDA and CDR2 is SQIVND (reference sequence). The CDR3 region is CASSILAANTGELFF. CDR3 DNA: TGTGCCAGTAGCATCTTAGCTGCGAACACCGGGGAGCTGTTTTTT.

The chain combines TRBV15 with TRBJ2-1; 11 bases match TRBD2. V lost 0 bases, J lost 0 bases, and 4 bases stayed unmatched. The germline CDR1 and CDR2 sequences are LNHNV and YYDKDF (reference sequence). The CDR3 spans 18 residues. CDR3 DNA sequence: TGTGCCACCAGCAGAGATCGGACTAGCGGGCTCTCCTACAATGAGCAGTTCTTC. This gives the protein CATSRDRTSGLSYNEQFF.

Ten or more counts support this clonotype. The J gene is TRBJ2-3, the V gene TRBV7-2; the D gene is possibly TRBD1 (5 bases). CDR1 and CDR2 (germline): SGHTA, FQGNSA. Trimming removed 7 bases at V and 2 bases at J, with 13 bases between. This CDR3 contains 14 residues. The CDR3 DNA reads as TGTGCCAGCAACAGGTTCAGTCTCACAGATACGCAGTATTTT. This codes for CASNRFSLTDTQYF.